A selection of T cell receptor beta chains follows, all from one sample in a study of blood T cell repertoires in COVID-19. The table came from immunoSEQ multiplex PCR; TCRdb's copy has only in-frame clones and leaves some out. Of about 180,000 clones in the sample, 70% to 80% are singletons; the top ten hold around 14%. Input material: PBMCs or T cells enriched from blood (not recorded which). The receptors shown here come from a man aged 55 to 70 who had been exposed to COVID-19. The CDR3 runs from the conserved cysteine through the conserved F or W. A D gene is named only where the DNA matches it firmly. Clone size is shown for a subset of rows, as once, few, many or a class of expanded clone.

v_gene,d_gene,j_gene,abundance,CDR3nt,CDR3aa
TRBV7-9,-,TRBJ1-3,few,TGTGCCAGCAGCTCAAATGGAAACACCATATATTTT,CASSSNGNTIYF
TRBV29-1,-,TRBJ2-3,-,TGCAGCGTTGTTAGCAGCGGCACAGATACGCAGTATTTT,CSVVSSGTDTQYF
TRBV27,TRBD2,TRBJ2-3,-,TGTGCCAGCAGCCAGACTAGCGGGAGCCTAGATACGCAGTATTTT,CASSQTSGSLDTQYF
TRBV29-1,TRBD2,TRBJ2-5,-,TGCAGCGTTGATCTTGCTAGCGGGATAGAGACCCAGTACTTC,CSVDLASGIETQYF
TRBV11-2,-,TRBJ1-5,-,TGTGCCAGCAGCTTAGGGGAGGTGGGGGTTACGCCCCAGCATTTT,CASSLGEVGVTPQHF
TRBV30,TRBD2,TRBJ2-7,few,TGTGCCTGGAGTGTGGCTAGCGGGAGCTACGAGCAGTACTTC,CAWSVASGSYEQYF
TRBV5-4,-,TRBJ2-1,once,TGTGCCAGCAGCTTGGGCGGCCGAAACAATGAGCAGTTCTTC,CASSLGGRNNEQFF
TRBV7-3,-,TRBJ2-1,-,TGTGCCAGCAGCTTAGCGGGAAGCTCCTACAATGAGCAGTTCTTC,CASSLAGSSYNEQFF
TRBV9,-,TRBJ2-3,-,TGTGCCAGCAGCGCCATCCGGACAGATACGCAGTATTTT,CASSAIRTDTQYF
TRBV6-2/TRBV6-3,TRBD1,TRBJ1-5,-,TGTGCCAGCAGTACAGGGGCGAGCAATCAGCCCCAGCATTTT,CASSTGASNQPQHF
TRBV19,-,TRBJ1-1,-,TGTGCCAGTAGTATAGCCGAGACAGGCACGAACACTGAAGCTTTCTTT,CASSIAETGTNTEAFF
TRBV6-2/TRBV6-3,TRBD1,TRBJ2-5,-,TGTGCCAGCAGTTACATCTCCGGGACAGCTCAAGAGACCCAGTACTTC,CASSYISGTAQETQYF
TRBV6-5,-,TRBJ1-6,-,TGTGCCACCAAACAGGGTAGCTCCTATAATTCACCCCTCCACTTT,CATKQGSSYNSPLHF
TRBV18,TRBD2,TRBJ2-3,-,TGTGCCAGCTCTAGAAAAAGCGGGGGCAGCACAGATACGCAGTATTTT,CASSRKSGGSTDTQYF
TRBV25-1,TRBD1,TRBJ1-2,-,TGTGCCAGCAGGAATACAGGGGGCAACTATGGCTACACCTTC,CASRNTGGNYGYTF
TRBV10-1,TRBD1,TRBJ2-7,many,TGCGCCAGCAGTTTTTCCGCACAGGGGGCCCACGAGCAGTACTTC,CASSFSAQGAHEQYF
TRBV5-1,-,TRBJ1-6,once,TGCGCCAGCAGCCCCTCCGGGGAGACGGCGGCCTCCCTCCACTTT,CASSPSGETAASLHF
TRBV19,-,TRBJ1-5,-,TGTGCCAGTAGTACAGCGGGCGGCAATCAGCCCCAGCATTTT,CASSTAGGNQPQHF
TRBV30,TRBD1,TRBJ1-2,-,TGTGCCTGGAGTGTCCCGGGCAGGGGGGCCTATGGCTACACCTTC,CAWSVPGRGAYGYTF
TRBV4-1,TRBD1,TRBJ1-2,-,TGCGCCAGCAGCCAAGAGCTCGGGACAGGGTATGGCTACACCTTC,CASSQELGTGYGYTF
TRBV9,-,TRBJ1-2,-,TGTGCCAGCACCTCGGGGGACGGCTACTATGGCTACACCTTC,CASTSGDGYYGYTF
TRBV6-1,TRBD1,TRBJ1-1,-,TGTGCCAGCAGTGGGCTCGGACAGGGGATTTCTTGGGGCACTGAAGCTTTCTTT,CASSGLGQGISWGTEAFF
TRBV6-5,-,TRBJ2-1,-,TGTGCCAGCAGTTTATCGTACCGGTCGGATGAGCAGTTCTTC,CASSLSYRSDEQFF
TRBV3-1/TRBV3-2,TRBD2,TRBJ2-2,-,TGTGCCAGCAGCCAAGCGTCGGCGGGAGGTACCGGGGAGCTGTTTTTT,CASSQASAGGTGELFF
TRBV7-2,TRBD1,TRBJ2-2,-,TGTGCCAGCAGCTTAGTGGGACAGGGCAACACCGGGGAGCTGTTTTTT,CASSLVGQGNTGELFF
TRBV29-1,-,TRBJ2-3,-,TGCAGCGTTGAAGGTCTCACAGATACGCAGTATTTT,CSVEGLTDTQYF
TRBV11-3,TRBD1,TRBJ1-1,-,TGTGCCAGCAGCCCCGGGACAGGGCGCACTGAAGCTTTCTTT,CASSPGTGRTEAFF
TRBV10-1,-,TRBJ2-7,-,TGCGCCAGCAGTGAGCCAGGGCAGGCCGAGCAGTACTTC,CASSEPGQAEQYF